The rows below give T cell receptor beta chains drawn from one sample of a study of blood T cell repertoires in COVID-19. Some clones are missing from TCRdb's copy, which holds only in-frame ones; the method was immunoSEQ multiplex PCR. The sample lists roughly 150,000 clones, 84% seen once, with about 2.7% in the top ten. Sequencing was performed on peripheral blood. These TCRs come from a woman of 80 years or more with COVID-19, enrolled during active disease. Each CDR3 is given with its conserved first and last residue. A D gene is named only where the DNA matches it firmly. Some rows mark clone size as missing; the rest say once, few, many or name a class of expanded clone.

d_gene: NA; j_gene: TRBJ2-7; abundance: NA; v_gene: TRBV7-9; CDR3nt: TGTGCCAGCAGCTTCGTTTCCTACGAGCAGTACTTC; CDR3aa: CASSFVSYEQYF
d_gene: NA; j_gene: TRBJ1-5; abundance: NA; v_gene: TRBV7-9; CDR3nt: TGTGCCAGCAATCAGGGGCCCAATCAGCCCCAGCATTTT; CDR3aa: CASNQGPNQPQHF
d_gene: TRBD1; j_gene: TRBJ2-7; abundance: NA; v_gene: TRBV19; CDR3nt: TGTGCCAGTAGTGCCGGGACAGGGGGAAACCACGAGCAGTACTTC; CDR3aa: CASSAGTGGNHEQYF
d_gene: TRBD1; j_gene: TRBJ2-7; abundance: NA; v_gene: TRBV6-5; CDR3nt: TGTGCCAGCAGTAATCCAGGGGGCGACGAGCAGTACTTC; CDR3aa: CASSNPGGDEQYF
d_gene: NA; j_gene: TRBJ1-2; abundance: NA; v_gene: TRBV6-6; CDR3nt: TGTGCCAGCAGGCGAATACAGTCTATCTATGGCTACACCTTC; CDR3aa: CASRRIQSIYGYTF
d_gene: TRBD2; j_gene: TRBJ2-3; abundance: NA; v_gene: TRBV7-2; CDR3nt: TGTGCCAGCAGCTTAGGGGCTAGCGGGGGCCCAATAACAGATACGCAGTATTTT; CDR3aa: CASSLGASGGPITDTQYF
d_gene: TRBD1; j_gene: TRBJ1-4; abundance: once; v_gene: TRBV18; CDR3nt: TGTGCCAGCTCACCGGACAGGCAAAATGAAAAACTGTTTTTT; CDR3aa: CASSPDRQNEKLFF
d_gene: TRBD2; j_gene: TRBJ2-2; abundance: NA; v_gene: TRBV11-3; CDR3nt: TGTGCCAGCAGCGGACTAGCGGGATTTGGCGGGGAGCTGTTTTTT; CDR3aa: CASSGLAGFGGELFF
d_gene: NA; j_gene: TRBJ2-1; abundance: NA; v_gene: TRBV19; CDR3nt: TGTGCCAGTAGTATTAGCCCCTCGGGAAACATCCCCAATGAGCAGTTCTTC; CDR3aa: CASSISPSGNIPNEQFF
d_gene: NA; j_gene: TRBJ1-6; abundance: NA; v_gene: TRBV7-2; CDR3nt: TGTGCCAGCAGCTTAAGGAGAGATTCACCCCTCCACTTT; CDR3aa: CASSLRRDSPLHF
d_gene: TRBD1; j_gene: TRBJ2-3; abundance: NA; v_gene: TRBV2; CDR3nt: TGTGCCAGCAACGGACAGGGGGCAGATACGCAGTATTTT; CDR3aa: CASNGQGADTQYF
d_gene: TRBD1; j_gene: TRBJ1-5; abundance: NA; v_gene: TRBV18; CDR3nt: TGTGCCAGCTCACGACAGGGGGCTCAGCCCCAGCATTTT; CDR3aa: CASSRQGAQPQHF
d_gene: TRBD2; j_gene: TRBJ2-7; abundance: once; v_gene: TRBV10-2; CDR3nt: TGCGCCAGCAGCGGGACTAGCGGGAGGCCGGGCGGAGGGTTTTACGAGCAGTACTTC; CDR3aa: CASSGTSGRPGGGFYEQYF
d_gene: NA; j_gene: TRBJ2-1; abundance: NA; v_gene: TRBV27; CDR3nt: TGTGCCAGCAGTCAAAGCCGGACTAAATCCTACAATGAGCAGTTCTTC; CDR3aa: CASSQSRTKSYNEQFF
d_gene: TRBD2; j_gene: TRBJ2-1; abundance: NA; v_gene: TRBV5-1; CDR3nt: TGCGCCAGTAAGACTAGCGGTAACTCCTACAATGAGCAGTTCTTC; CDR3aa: CASKTSGNSYNEQFF
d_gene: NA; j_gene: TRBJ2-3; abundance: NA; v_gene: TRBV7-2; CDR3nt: TGTGCCAGCAGCTCCGACGGGACTCCCACAGATACGCAGTATTTT; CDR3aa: CASSSDGTPTDTQYF
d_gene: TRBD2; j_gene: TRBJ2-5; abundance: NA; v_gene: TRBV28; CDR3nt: TGTGCCAGCAGTTCCTCCAGCGGGAGGCAAGAGACCCAGTACTTC; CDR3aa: CASSSSSGRQETQYF
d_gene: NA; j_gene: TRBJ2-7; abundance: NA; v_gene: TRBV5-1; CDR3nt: TGCGCCAGCAGCCTACTGGGACTCTCCTCCTACGAGCAGTACTTC; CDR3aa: CASSLLGLSSYEQYF
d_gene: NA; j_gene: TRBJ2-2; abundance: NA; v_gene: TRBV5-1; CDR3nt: TGCGCCAGCAGCATCGGACTTTCGAACACCGGGGAGCTGTTTTTT; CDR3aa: CASSIGLSNTGELFF
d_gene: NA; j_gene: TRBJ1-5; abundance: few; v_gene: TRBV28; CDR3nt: TGTGCCAGCAGTTTATTATACAATCAGCCCCAGCATTTT; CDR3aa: CASSLLYNQPQHF
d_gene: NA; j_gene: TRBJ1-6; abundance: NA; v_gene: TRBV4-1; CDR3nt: TGCGCCAGCAGCCACGACATGACGGGAGGGAATTCACCCCTCCACTTT; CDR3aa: CASSHDMTGGNSPLHF
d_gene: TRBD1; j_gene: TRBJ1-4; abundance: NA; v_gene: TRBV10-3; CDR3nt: TGTGCCATCAGCGACCCGCGGTGGGACAGTAATGAAAAACTGTTTTTT; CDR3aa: CAISDPRWDSNEKLFF
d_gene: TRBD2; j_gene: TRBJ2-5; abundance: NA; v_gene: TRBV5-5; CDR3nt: TGTGCCAGCAGCTTGGTGCTAGCGGGAGGTGGGCAGTACTTC; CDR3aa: CASSLVLAGGGQYF
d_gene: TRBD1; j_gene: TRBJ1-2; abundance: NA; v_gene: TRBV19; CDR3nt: TGTGCCAGTAGTATTAAGCCCTGGACAGGGGAATTCGGCTACACCTTC; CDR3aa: CASSIKPWTGEFGYTF
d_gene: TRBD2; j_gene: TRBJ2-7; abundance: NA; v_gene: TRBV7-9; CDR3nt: TGTGCCAGCAGTCCACCGGGACTAGCGTACGAGCAGTACTTC; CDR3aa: CASSPPGLAYEQYF
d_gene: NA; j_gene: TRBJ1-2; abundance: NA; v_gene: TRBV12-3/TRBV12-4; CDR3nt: TGTGCCAGCAATACCGGACAGCGTTGGGGCTACACCTTC; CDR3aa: CASNTGQRWGYTF
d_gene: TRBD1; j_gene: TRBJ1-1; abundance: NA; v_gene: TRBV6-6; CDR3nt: TGTGCCAGCAACAGGGGTGAATACACTGAAGCTTTCTTT; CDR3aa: CASNRGEYTEAFF
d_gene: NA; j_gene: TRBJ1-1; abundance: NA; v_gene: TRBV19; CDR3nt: TGTGCCAGTAGTATGCGGCAGGGTGAAGCTTTCTTT; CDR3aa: CASSMRQGEAFF
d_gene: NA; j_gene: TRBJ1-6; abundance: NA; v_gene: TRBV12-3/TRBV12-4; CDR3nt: TGTGCCAGCAGTTCGCGGGAAAATTCACCCCTCCACTTT; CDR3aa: CASSSRENSPLHF
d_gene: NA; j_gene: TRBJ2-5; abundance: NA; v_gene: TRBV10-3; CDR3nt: TGTGCCACAAGGGAAGGGGCGCTAGAGACCCAGTACTTC; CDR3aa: CATREGALETQYF
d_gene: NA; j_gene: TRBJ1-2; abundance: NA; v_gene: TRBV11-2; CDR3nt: TGTGCCAGCAGCCCGAGTGGGCCCCTTAACTATGGCTACACCTTC; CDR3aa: CASSPSGPLNYGYTF
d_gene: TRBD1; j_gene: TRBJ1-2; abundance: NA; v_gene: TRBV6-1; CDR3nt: TGTGCCAGCAGTGAAGGAGGGACAGCAATCTATGGCTACACCTTC; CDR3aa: CASSEGGTAIYGYTF
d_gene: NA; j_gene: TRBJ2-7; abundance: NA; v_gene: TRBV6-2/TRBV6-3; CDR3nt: TGTGCCAGCAGTTACTTCAGCGAGCAGTACTTC; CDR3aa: CASSYFSEQYF
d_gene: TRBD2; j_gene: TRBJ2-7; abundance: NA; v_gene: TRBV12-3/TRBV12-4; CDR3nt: TGTGCCAGCAGTATCCGGACTAGCGAAGAGCAGTACTTC; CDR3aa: CASSIRTSEEQYF
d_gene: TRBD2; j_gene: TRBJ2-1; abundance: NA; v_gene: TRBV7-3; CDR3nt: TGTGCCAGCAGCTTAAGGGTAGGACTAGCTCCCCAGCGTTGGTTCTTC; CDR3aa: CASSLRVGLAPQRWFF
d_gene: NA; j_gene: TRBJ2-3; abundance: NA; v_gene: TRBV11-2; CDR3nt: TGTGCCAGCAGCCAGAGGATCGGGATCACAGATACGCAGTATTTT; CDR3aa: CASSQRIGITDTQYF